A selection of T cell receptor beta chains follows, all from one sample in a study of T cell changes during pregnancy in multiple sclerosis. Method: immunoSEQ multiplex PCR; TCRdb's copy keeps in-frame clones and lacks some. The sample carries roughly 64,000 clones, 90% recorded once. The specimen was peripheral blood, collected in the third trimester of pregnancy. The receptors shown here come from a female donor in good health, enrolled as a control in a pregnancy study. CDR3s include the opening cysteine and the closing phenylalanine or tryptophan. D genes are given only for firm matches. Clone size appears in some rows only: once, few, many, or a class for an expanded clone.

V,J,D,size,DNA,CDR3
TRBV10-2,TRBJ1-2,-,-,TGCGCCACCACTATAGGGGCCTATGGCTACACCTTC,CATTIGAYGYTF
TRBV7-9,TRBJ1-3,TRBD1,once,TGTGCCAGCAGCTTGAACAGGGGAGTGAACACCATATATTTT,CASSLNRGVNTIYF
TRBV13,TRBJ1-1,TRBD1,-,TGTGCCACAAACAGGGGGCGCGGTAGCACTGAAGCTTTCTTT,CATNRGRGSTEAFF
TRBV6-1,TRBJ2-2,TRBD2,-,TGTGCCAGCAGTGAAGCGCGGGGGACCATTCTTTCCGGGGAGCTGTTTTTT,CASSEARGTILSGELFF
TRBV6-1,TRBJ1-1,-,-,TGTGCCAGCAGTGAAGAGCCTGGCGGGGGAGCTTTCTTT,CASSEEPGGGAFF
TRBV18,TRBJ2-5,TRBD1,-,TGTGCCAGCTCACCAGGGACAGGGGGACAAGAGACCCAGTACTTC,CASSPGTGGQETQYF
TRBV20-1,TRBJ2-7,TRBD2,-,TGCAGTGCTAGAGAGGACGGGACTAGCGTTTTT,CSAREDGTSVF
TRBV5-1,TRBJ1-2,TRBD1,-,TGCGCCAGCAGCTTGGTACAGGGGGGTGGCTACACCTTC,CASSLVQGGGYTF
TRBV7-2,TRBJ1-2,-,-,TGTGCCAGCAAAAGTAACAGGGTACATGGCTACACCTTC,CASKSNRVHGYTF
TRBV6-5,TRBJ2-7,-,-,TGTGCCAGCAGTTACTCGACTAGCTACGAGCAGTACTTC,CASSYSTSYEQYF
TRBV15,TRBJ2-5,TRBD1,once,TGTGCCACCAGCTACCTGGGCGACAGGGTAAGAGAGACCCAGTACTTC,CATSYLGDRVRETQYF
TRBV7-2,TRBJ1-3,-,-,TGTGCCAGCAGCTTGGCATTTGATGGGACAACCATATATTTT,CASSLAFDGTTIYF
TRBV4-3,TRBJ2-1,TRBD2,-,TGCGCCAGCAGCCAAGATAGAGCGGGGGGGCACAATGAGCAGTTCTTC,CASSQDRAGGHNEQFF
TRBV5-1,TRBJ2-1,TRBD2,-,TGCGCCAGCAGCCTCAGCGGGAGGAATCCCAATGAGCAGTTCTTC,CASSLSGRNPNEQFF
TRBV19,TRBJ1-1,-,-,TGTGCCAGTAGTATCGGGCTCCAGGGCACTGAAGCTTTCTTT,CASSIGLQGTEAFF
TRBV30,TRBJ2-5,TRBD2,-,TGTGCCTGGAGTTCCGGGACTAGCTCCACAGAGACCCAGTACTTC,CAWSSGTSSTETQYF
TRBV5-8,TRBJ2-1,TRBD2,-,TGTGCCAGCAGCTTTGCTAGCGGGGGGTCGAGCTCCTACAATGAGCAGTTCTTC,CASSFASGGSSSYNEQFF
TRBV5-1,TRBJ2-7,-,-,TGCGCCAGCAGCCGGACTCCGAGCTCCTACGAGCAGTACTTC,CASSRTPSSYEQYF
TRBV6-7,TRBJ2-1,TRBD2,-,TGTGCCAGCAGTTACCCCGGTACTAGCGGGAACTACAGGGGGTTCTTC,CASSYPGTSGNYRGFF
TRBV11-2,TRBJ2-5,TRBD2,-,TGTGCCAGCAGCCCCAGCGGGGGGGCCACGTCCTCAGAGACCCAGTACTTC,CASSPSGGATSSETQYF
TRBV5-4,TRBJ2-1,TRBD2,once,TGTGCCAGCAGCCAAGGACTAGCGGGATACAATGAGCAGTTCTTC,CASSQGLAGYNEQFF
TRBV7-2,TRBJ2-2,TRBD1,-,TGTGCCAGCACCCACCTCGGGACAGAGAACACCGGGGAGCTGTTTTTT,CASTHLGTENTGELFF
TRBV5-1,TRBJ1-4,TRBD1,once,TGCGCCAGCAGCTTGATGGGACAGGTTGATGGAGAAGGAGATGAAAAACTGTTTTTT,CASSLMGQVDGEGDEKLFF